This passage covers 21 T cell receptor beta chains from one sample sequenced in a study of shared clonotypes between healthy human individuals. The table came from immunoSEQ multiplex PCR; TCRdb's copy has only in-frame clones and leaves some out. This table has about 1 million clones, 65% to 80% appearing once. Sequenced input: memory CD4+ T cells sorted from blood. Subset: CD45RA-negative fraction. The source is a man between 18 and 35 years old in good health.

This chain connects TRBV5-8 to TRBJ2-7, with TRBD2 as a possible D gene (7 bases). Germline V gene sequence: CDR1 SGHTS, CDR2 YDEGEE. Between the trimmed V and J ends, which lost 4 bases and 7 bases, there was a span of 15 bases. CDR3 length: 13 residues. The CDR3 nucleotides read TGTGCCAGCAGCGGGGGGGCCTGGGGAGAGCAGTACTTC. It is translated as CASSGGAWGEQYF.

This chain uses TRBV19 with TRBJ2-3; no reliable D call. This CDR3 contains 15 residues. The V gene's germline CDR1 is LNHDA and CDR2 SQIVND (reference sequence). Trimming shortened V by 7 bases and J by 1 base, and 15 bases separated the two germline ends. The CDR3 DNA reads TGTGCCAGTACCACCCAAGGGTACGGCACAGATACGCAGTATTTT. Its translation is CASTTQGYGTDTQYF. Full variable domain (rest looked up from reference TRBV19 and TRBJ2-3): DGGITQSPKYLFRKEGQNVTLSCEQNLNHDAMYWYRQDPGQGLRLIYYSQIVNDFQKGDIAEGYSVSREKKESFPLTVTSAQKNPTAFYLCASTTQGYGTDTQYFGPGTRLTVL.

V and J are TRBV28 and TRBJ2-1; 9 bases line up with TRBD2. Germline trimming cut 3 bases from V and 6 bases from J; bases unmatched to any gene: 3. The CDR3 is 14 amino acids. From germline, CDR1 is MDHEN and CDR2 SYDVKM. Here the CDR3 DNA reads TGTGCCAGCAGTTTGGGGACTAGCCCCAATGAGCAGTTCTTC. Amino acid sequence: CASSLGTSPNEQFF.

The J gene is TRBJ2-1, the V gene TRBV29-1; D remains unclear. CDR1 and CDR2 from the germline V gene are SQVTM and ANQGSEA. V dropped 6 bases and J dropped 7 bases, with 19 bases sitting between them. The CDR3 has 14 residues. DNA for the CDR3: TGCAGCGTCAACCATCCCCCTCGCGATAATGAGCAGTTCTTC. Amino acids: CSVNHPPRDNEQFF.

This clone was seen ten or more times. This chain connects TRBV4-1 to TRBJ1-2, with unresolved D. Germline lookup yields CDR1 MGHRA and CDR2 YSYEKL. Trimming removed 4 bases from V and 2 bases from J, with 11 bases in between. This CDR3 has 14 residues. This CDR3 reads CASSPLAGNYGYTF. The CDR3 nucleotides are TGCGCCAGCAGCCCCTTGGCGGGGAACTATGGCTACACCTTC.

The chain recombines TRBV28 with TRBJ2-7; D gene ambiguous. V was shortened by 7 bases and J by 4 bases, with 17 bases between the two germline ends. Per the germline V gene, CDR1 is MDHEN and CDR2 is SYDVKM. The CDR3 sequence is 14 residues long. The CDR3 nucleotides are TGTGCCAGCAACTTGGGCAGCAAAACATACGAGCAGTACTTC. This translates into CASNLGSKTYEQYF.

V and J are TRBV15 and TRBJ1-1; D not resolved. Germline CDR1 LNHNV, CDR2 YYDKDF (reference sequence). V was clipped by 0 bases and J by 0 bases, with 14 bases between them. The CDR3 is made up of 17 amino acids. CDR3 sequence reads: CATSRDRVGIVNTEAFF. CDR3 bases: TGTGCCACCAGCAGAGATAGGGTAGGGATCGTGAACACTGAAGCTTTCTTT.

The rearrangement links TRBV30 to TRBJ1-3; D is undetermined. V lost 0 bases to trimming and J lost 0 bases, with 15 bases between them. Germline assignment: CDR1 GTSNPN and CDR2 SVGIG (reference sequence). This CDR3 has 17 amino acids. The chain's CDR3 is CAWSVALGRRSGNTIYF. The CDR3, as DNA: TGTGCCTGGAGTGTAGCCTTAGGACGCCGCTCTGGAAACACCATATATTTT. Full variable domain (remainder filled in from reference TRBV30 and TRBJ1-3): SQTIHQWPATLVQPVGSPLSLECTVEGTSNPNLYWYRQAAGRGLQLLFYSVGIGQISSEVPQNLSASRPQDRQFILSSKKLLLSDSGFYLCAWSVALGRRSGNTIYFGEGSWLTVV.

V and J are TRBV2 and TRBJ1-5, with a tentative D call TRBD1 (6 bases). Per germline, CDR1 SNHLY and CDR2 FYNNEI. V lost 5 bases and J 6 bases, leaving 17 bases between the germline ends. CDR3 length: 15 residues. The CDR3 loop is CASSTSRGSSQPQHF. The CDR3 DNA reads TGTGCCAGCAGTACTTCCAGGGGCTCCAGTCAGCCCCAGCATTTT.

The genes are TRBV6-5 and TRBJ2-6; D may match TRBD1 or TRBD2 (5 bases each). The CDR3 length is 16 residues. V shed 4 bases and J shed 4 bases, with 14 bases lying between them. Germline CDR1 reads MNHEY; CDR2 reads SVGAGI. For the CDR3, the DNA is TGTGCCAGCAGTTTGGGGAGACAGTCAGGGGCCAACGTCCTGACTTTC. It yields the protein CASSLGRQSGANVLTF.

This clone has only a few counts. The V gene is TRBV5-1, the J gene TRBJ1-5, with D possibly being TRBD1 (6 bases). The CDR3 spans 15 residues. The V gene lost 1 base and the J gene lost 5 bases, with 13 bases spanning the gap. The germline gives CDR1 SGHRS, CDR2 YFSETQ. For the CDR3, the DNA is TGCGCCAGCAGCTTGACAGGGAAGAATGATCAGCCCCAGCATTTT. Amino acid sequence: CASSLTGKNDQPQHF.

In its sample, this clone was seen a few times. The chain uses TRBV2 and TRBJ1-5, with a weak D call TRBD1 (6 bases). The CDR3 runs to 14 residues. The V gene lost 5 bases and the J gene lost 2 bases, with 10 bases spanning the gap. The germline V gene has CDR1 SNHLY and CDR2 FYNNEI. This chain's CDR3 is CASSTGFRNQPQHF. The CDR3, as DNA: TGTGCCAGCAGTACAGGGTTCCGCAATCAGCCCCAGCATTTT.

This chain links TRBV30 with TRBJ1-5, with unresolved D. Trimming took off 5 bases at V and 2 bases at J, with 10 bases between the two ends. CDR1 is GTSNPN, CDR2 SVGIG, per germline (reference sequence). This CDR3 has 13 amino acids. The CDR3 coding sequence is TGTGCCTGGGGTTCCGGGGGCAATCAGCCCCAGCATTTT. This translates into CAWGSGGNQPQHF.

This CDR3 reads CAISDLAGVQTQYF. The CDR3 bases are TGTGCCATCAGTGACCTTGCGGGGGTCCAAACCCAGTACTTC. The chain couples TRBV10-3 to TRBJ2-5, with 7 bases that match TRBD2. From germline, CDR1 is ENHRY and CDR2 SYGVKD. Trimming took 3 bases from V and 8 from J; bases not matched to a gene: 9. The CDR3 loop spans 14 amino acids.

The chain carries TRBV5-1 and TRBJ2-3; D is possibly TRBD1 or TRBD2 (5 bases each). Germline V gene data show CDR1 as SGHRS and CDR2 as YFSETQ. This CDR3 spans 15 amino acids. V dropped 4 bases and J dropped 3 bases, with 15 bases sitting between them. The CDR3 region has the DNA TGCGCCAGCAGCCCTACGGGACGTCTGACAGATACGCAGTATTTT. Protein: CASSPTGRLTDTQYF.

This clone was detected only once. The CDR3 protein is CASSKTIAGAQETQYF. The CDR3 DNA is TGTGCCAGTAGTAAAACAATAGCGGGAGCCCAAGAGACCCAGTACTTC. The V gene is TRBV19, the J gene TRBJ2-5, with 9 bases matching TRBD2. This CDR3 spans 16 amino acids. Germline V gives CDR1 LNHDA, CDR2 SQIVND (reference sequence). The J segment lost 1 base and the V segment lost 4 bases, leaving 7 bases of the junction unmatched.

This chain joins TRBV2 and TRBJ2-5; no definite D call. The V gene's germline CDR1 is SNHLY and CDR2 FYNNEI. The V and J ends lost 6 bases and 7 bases respectively, with 18 bases between them. The CDR3 has 14 residues. CDR3 in amino acids: CASRSPLVGRTQYF. In DNA, the CDR3 is TGTGCCAGCAGGAGCCCCCTCGTAGGCAGGACCCAGTACTTC.

This rearrangement joins TRBV18 to TRBJ1-1, with a weak D call TRBD1 (6 bases). The CDR3 spans 14 residues. Germline-derived CDR1 and CDR2 are KGHSH and LQKENI. V lost 3 bases, J lost 6 bases, and 14 bases lay in between. CDR3 loop: CASSPPTGVSEAFF. The CDR3 DNA follows: TGTGCCAGCTCACCCCCGACAGGTGTGTCTGAAGCTTTCTTT.

The chain employs TRBV19 and TRBJ2-2; no clear D. This CDR3 comprises 16 residues. In germline, CDR1 is LNHDA, CDR2 SQIVND (reference sequence). The V gene lost 3 bases and the J gene lost 3 bases, with 14 bases spanning the gap. CDR3 nucleotides: TGTGCCAGTAGTATCCAGAGTGCGATAGACACCGGGGAGCTGTTTTTT. Its translation is CASSIQSAIDTGELFF.

The V gene is TRBV5-6, the J gene TRBJ2-7; D might be TRBD1 (6 bases). The CDR3 has 15 amino acids. V dropped 4 bases and J dropped 4 bases, with 18 bases sitting between them. Germline CDR1 is SGHDT and CDR2 is YYEEEE. The CDR3 nucleotides read TGTGCCAGCAGCCAGAAGACAGGTTTGGGTTACGAGCAGTACTTC. As protein: CASSQKTGLGYEQYF.

This clone was seen a handful of times. In DNA form, the CDR3 reads TGTGCCAGCAGCCCGCGGGGGGCAAACACCGGGGAGCTGTTTTTT. It encodes CASSPRGANTGELFF. The chain employs TRBV14 and TRBJ2-2; 8 nucleotides match TRBD2. Germline V gene data show CDR1 as SGHDN and CDR2 as FVKESK. The CDR3 spans 15 residues. V lost 4 bases, J lost 2 bases, and 3 bases stayed unmatched.